The clone carrying this TCR beta chain was counted a few times. The antigen remains undetermined. The sample belongs to a study of Graves' ophthalmopathy and Graves' hyperthyroidism. General study points: A model of 13 signatures distinguished ophthalmopathy from stable hyperthyroidism at around 90% sensitivity and 81.08% specificity.

Each donor who had ophthalmopathy showed moderate-to-severe activity, a CAS of ≥3, a NOSPECS of ≥4, and a duration under 3 months. PBMCs were density-gradient isolated from roughly 9.5 ml fresh blood. The sequenced template was RNA, covering the TCR beta CDR3 region. HTBI primers served in a first-round RT-PCR, which a second-round multiplex PCR followed. MiXCR, applied by TCRdb to the multiplex PCR reads, yields one record per CDR3 protein. The sample gives roughly 700,000 distinct CDR3 sequences, around 40% of which show up once; 40% to 45% is in the top ten. Sequencing was performed on peripheral blood. This receptor was taken from an adult man with Graves' ophthalmopathy.

This chain's CDR3 is CSARGGAGTDYSPLHF. The CDR3 DNA reads TGCAGTGCTAGAGGAGGGGCCGGGACAGACTATTCACCCCTCCACTTT. The chain employs TRBV20-1 and TRBJ1-6, with 7 bases lining up with TRBD1. V was clipped by 1 base and J by 8 bases; unmatched bases: 11. The CDR3 runs 16 residues. Germline-derived CDR1 and CDR2 are DFQATT and SNEGSKA (reference sequence).